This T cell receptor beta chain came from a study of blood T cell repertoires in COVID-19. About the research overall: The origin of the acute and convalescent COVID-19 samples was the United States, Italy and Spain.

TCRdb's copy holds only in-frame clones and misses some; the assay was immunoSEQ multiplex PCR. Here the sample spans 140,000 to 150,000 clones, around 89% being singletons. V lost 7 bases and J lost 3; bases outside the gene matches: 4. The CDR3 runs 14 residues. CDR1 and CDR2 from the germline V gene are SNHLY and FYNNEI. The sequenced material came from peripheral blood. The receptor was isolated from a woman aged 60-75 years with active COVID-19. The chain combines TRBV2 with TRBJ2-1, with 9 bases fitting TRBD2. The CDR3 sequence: CASKTSGNYNEQFF. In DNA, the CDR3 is TGTGCCAGCAAGACTAGCGGAAACTACAATGAGCAGTTCTTC.